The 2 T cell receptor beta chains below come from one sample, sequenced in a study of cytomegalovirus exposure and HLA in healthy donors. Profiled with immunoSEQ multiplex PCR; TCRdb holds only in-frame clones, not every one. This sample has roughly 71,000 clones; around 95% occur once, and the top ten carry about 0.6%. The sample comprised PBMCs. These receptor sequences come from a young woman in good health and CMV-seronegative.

The CDR3 nucleotides read TGTGCCAGCGAGCCCCATGATAATTCACCCCTCCACTTT. This codes for CASEPHDNSPLHF. V usage is TRBV6-6 and J usage is TRBJ1-6; D remains unclear. CDR3 length: 13 amino acids. In germline, CDR1 is MNHNY, CDR2 SVGAGI (reference sequence). V was shortened by 8 bases and J by 5 bases, with 10 bases between the two germline ends.

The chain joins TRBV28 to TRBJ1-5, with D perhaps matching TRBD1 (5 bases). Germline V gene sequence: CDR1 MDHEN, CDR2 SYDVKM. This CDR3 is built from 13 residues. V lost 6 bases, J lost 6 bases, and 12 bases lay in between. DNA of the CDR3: TGTGCCAGCAGCGAGCGGGGACGTCAGCCCCAGCATTTT. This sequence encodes CASSERGRQPQHF.